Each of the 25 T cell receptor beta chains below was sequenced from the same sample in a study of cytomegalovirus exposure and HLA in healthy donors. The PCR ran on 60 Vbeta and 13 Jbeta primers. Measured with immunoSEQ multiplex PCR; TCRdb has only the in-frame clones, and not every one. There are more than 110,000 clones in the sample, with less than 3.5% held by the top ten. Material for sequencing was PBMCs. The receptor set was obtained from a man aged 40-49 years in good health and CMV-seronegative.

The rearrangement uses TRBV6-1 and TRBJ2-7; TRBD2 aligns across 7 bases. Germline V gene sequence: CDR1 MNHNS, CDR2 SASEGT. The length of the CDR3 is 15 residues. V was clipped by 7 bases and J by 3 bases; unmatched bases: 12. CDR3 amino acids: CASNTGGTGGYEQYF. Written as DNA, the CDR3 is TGTGCCAGCAACACCGGCGGAACGGGGGGCTACGAGCAGTACTTC.

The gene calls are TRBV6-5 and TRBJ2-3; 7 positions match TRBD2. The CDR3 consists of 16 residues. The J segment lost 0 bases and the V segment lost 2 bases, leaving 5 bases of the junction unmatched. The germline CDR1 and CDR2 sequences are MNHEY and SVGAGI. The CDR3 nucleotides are TGTGCCAGCAGTTACGGGGGGGATGCTAGCACAGATACGCAGTATTTT. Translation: CASSYGGDASTDTQYF.

CDR3 amino acids: CASSTSGGNYNEQFF. CDR3 DNA: TGTGCCAGTAGTACCAGCGGGGGGAATTACAATGAGCAGTTCTTC. The chain links TRBV19 to TRBJ2-1; TRBD2 matches 9 bases. V was clipped by 4 bases and J by 4 bases; unmatched bases: 5. This CDR3 comprises 15 residues. Germline V lookup: CDR1 LNHDA, CDR2 SQIVND (reference sequence).

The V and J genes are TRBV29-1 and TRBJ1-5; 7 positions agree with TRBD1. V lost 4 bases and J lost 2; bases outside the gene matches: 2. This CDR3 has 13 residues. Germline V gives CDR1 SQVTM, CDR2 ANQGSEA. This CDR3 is CSVGQGRNQPQHF. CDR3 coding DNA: TGCAGCGTTGGACAGGGCCGCAATCAGCCCCAGCATTTT.

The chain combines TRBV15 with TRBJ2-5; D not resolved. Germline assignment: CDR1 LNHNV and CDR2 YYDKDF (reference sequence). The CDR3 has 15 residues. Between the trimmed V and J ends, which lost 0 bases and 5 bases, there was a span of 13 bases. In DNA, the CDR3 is TGTGCCACCAGCAGAGATATCAGAGCCGGGGAGACCCAGTACTTC. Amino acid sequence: CATSRDIRAGETQYF.

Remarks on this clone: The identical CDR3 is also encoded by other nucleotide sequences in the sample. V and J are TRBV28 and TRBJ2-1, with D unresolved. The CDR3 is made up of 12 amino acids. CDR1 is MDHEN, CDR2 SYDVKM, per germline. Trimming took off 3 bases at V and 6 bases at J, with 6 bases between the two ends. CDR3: CASSFSGNEQFF. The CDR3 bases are TGTGCCAGCAGTTTCTCCGGCAATGAGCAGTTCTTC.

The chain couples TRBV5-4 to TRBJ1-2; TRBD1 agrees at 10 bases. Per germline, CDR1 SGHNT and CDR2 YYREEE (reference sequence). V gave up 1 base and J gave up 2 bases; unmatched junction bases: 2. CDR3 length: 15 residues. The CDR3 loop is CASSLPGQGNYGYTF. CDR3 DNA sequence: TGTGCCAGCAGCTTGCCGGGACAGGGGAACTATGGCTACACCTTC.

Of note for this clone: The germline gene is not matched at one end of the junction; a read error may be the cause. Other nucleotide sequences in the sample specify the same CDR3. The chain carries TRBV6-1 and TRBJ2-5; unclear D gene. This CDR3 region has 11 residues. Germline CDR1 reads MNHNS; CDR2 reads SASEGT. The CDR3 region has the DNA TGTGCTAGCAGTGAGCAGGAGACCCAGTACTTC. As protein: CASSEQETQYF.

The CDR3 DNA reads as TGTGCCAGCAGTTTGGCATCAGACTATGGCTACACCTTC. This gives the protein CASSLASDYGYTF. The J gene is TRBJ1-2, the V gene TRBV27; D remains unclear. V was cut by 3 bases and J by 3 bases, with 8 bases left in between. Germline CDR1 is MNHEY and CDR2 is SMNVEV (reference sequence). The CDR3 contains 13 residues.

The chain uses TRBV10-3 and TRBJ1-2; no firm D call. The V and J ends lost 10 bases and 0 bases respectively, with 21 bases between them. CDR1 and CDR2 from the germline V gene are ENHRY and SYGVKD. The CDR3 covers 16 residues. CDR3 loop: CATTQTVVETNYGYTF. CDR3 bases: TGTGCCACCACACAAACAGTCGTTGAAACTAACTATGGCTACACCTTC.

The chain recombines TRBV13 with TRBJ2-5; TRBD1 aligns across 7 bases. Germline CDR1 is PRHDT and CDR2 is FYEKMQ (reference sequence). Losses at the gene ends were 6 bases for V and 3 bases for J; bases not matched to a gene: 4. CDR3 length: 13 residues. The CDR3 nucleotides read TGTGCCAGCAGTCGAGGGACAGAAGAGACCCAGTACTTC. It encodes CASSRGTEETQYF.

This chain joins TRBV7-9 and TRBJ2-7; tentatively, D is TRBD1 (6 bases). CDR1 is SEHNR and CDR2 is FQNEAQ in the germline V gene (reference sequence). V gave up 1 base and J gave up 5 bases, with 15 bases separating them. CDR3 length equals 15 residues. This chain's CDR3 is CASSLDRTGNNEQYF. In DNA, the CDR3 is TGTGCCAGCAGCTTAGATCGTACAGGGAATAACGAGCAGTACTTC.

The CDR3 region is CASSVAQGQETQYF. The CDR3 nucleotides are TGTGCCAGCAGTGTAGCACAGGGCCAAGAGACCCAGTACTTC. The V gene is TRBV2, the J gene TRBJ2-5, with TRBD1 as a possible D gene (6 bases). V was clipped by 4 bases and J by 1 base, with 10 bases between them. The CDR3 spans 14 residues. Germline CDR1 SNHLY, CDR2 FYNNEI.

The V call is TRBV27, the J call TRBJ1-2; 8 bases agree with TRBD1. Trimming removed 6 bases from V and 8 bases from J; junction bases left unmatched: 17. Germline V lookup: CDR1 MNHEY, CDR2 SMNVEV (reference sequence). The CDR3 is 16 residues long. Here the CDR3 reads CASSLRYQGALGGYTF. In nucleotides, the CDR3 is TGTGCCAGCAGCCTCCGCTACCAGGGGGCCTTAGGAGGCTACACCTTC.

DNA for the CDR3: TGTGCCAGCAGCCCCACACCCTATGGCTACACCTTC. It specifies CASSPTPYGYTF. The V gene is TRBV7-9, the J gene TRBJ1-2; no firm D call. Germline CDR1 is SEHNR and CDR2 is FQNEAQ (reference sequence). The CDR3 contains 12 residues. V lost 5 bases to trimming and J lost 4 bases, with 8 bases between them.

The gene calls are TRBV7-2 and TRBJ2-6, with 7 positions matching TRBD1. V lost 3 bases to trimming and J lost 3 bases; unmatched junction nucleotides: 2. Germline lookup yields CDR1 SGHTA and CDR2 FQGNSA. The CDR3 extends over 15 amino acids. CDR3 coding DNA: TGTGCCAGCAGCTTCAGGGGGTTTGGGGCCAACGTCCTGACTTTC. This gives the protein CASSFRGFGANVLTF.

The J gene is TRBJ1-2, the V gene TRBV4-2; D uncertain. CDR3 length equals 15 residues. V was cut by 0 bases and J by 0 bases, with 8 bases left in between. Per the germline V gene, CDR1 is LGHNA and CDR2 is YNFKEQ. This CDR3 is CASSQEQSANYGYTF. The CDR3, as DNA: TGTGCCAGCAGCCAAGAACAGTCAGCTAACTATGGCTACACCTTC.

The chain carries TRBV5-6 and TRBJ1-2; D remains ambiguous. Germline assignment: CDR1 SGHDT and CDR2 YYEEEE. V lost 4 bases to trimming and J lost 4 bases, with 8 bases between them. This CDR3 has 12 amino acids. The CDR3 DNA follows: TGTGCCAGCAGCCAAGCGAGCTATGGCTACACCTTC. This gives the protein CASSQASYGYTF.

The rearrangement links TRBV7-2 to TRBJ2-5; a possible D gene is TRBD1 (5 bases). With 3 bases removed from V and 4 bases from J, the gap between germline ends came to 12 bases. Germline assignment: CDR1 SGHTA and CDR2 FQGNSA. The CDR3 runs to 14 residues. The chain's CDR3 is CASSFHIQGETQYF. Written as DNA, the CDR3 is TGTGCCAGCAGCTTTCATATCCAGGGAGAGACCCAGTACTTC.

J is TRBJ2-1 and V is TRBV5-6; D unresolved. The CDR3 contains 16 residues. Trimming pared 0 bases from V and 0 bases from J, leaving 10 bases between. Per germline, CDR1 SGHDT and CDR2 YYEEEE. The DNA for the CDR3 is TGTGCCAGCAGCTTGGGCCCAGCGAGCTCCTACAATGAGCAGTTCTTC. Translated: CASSLGPASSYNEQFF. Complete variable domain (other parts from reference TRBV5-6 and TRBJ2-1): DAGVTQSPTHLIKTRGQQVTLRCSPKSGHDTVSWYQQALGQGPQFIFQYYEEEERQRGNFPDRFSGHQFPNYSSELNVNALLLGDSALYLCASSLGPASSYNEQFFGPGTRLTVL.

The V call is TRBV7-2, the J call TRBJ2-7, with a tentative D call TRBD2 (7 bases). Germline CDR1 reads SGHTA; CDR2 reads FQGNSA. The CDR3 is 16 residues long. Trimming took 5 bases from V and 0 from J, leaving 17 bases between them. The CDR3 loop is CASSIRGGGDSYEQYF. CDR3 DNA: TGTGCCAGCAGCATAAGGGGCGGGGGCGACTCCTACGAGCAGTACTTC.

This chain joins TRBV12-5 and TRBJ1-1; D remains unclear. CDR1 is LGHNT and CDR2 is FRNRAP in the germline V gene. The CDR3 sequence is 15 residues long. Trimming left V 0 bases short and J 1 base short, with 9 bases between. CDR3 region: CASGLVVSGNTEAFF. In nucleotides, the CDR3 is TGTGCTAGTGGTTTGGTAGTGTCGGGGAACACTGAAGCTTTCTTT.

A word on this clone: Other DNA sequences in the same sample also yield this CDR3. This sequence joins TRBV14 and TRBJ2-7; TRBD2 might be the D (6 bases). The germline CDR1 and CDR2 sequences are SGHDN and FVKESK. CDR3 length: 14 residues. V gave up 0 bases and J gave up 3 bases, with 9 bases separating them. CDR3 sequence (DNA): TGTGCCAGCAGCCAAGATTTAGCGGTCTACGAGCAGTACTTC. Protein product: CASSQDLAVYEQYF.

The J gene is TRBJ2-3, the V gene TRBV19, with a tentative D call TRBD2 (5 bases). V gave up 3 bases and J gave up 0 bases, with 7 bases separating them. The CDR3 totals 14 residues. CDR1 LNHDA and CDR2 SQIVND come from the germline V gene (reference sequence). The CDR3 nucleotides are TGTGCCAGTAGTATCCGGACTAGCACAGATACGCAGTATTTT. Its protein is CASSIRTSTDTQYF.

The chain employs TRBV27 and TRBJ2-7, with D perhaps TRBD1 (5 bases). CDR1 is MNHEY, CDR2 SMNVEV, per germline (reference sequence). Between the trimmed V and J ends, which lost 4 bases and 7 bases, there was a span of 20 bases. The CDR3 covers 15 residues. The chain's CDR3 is CASSSLTRQPVEQYF. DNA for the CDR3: TGTGCCAGCAGTTCCCTTACCCGACAGCCTGTGGAGCAGTACTTC.